These 8 T cell receptor beta chains originate from one sample sequenced in a study of blood T cell repertoires in COVID-19. Libraries were prepared by immunoSEQ multiplex PCR; TCRdb keeps only in-frame clonotypes and omits some of them. The sample includes roughly 250,000 clones, roughly 88% of them seen just once. Sequencing was performed on PBMCs or T cells enriched from blood (not recorded which). These receptors all stem from a woman between 50 and 59 years old who had recovered from COVID-19.

The chain has TRBV19 and TRBJ1-5; 11 bases map to TRBD1. Germline values: CDR1 LNHDA, CDR2 SQIVND (reference sequence). After removal of 6 bases from V and 11 bases from J, the junction contained 12 bases not matched to a gene. There are 15 residues in the CDR3. The CDR3 reads CASSSGGTGGLAQHF. Written as DNA, the CDR3 is TGTGCCAGTAGCTCGGGAGGGACAGGGGGGTTGGCCCAGCATTTT.

This clone was counted between two and nine times. This CDR3 reads CASSPGLAGGETQYF. The CDR3 nucleotides are TGTGCCAGCAGCCCGGGACTAGCGGGAGGAGAGACCCAGTACTTC. The rearrangement links TRBV7-9 to TRBJ2-5; TRBD2 matches at 15 bases. The trim removed 5 bases at V and 4 bases at J, leaving 2 bases unmatched. CDR3 length equals 15 residues. The V gene's germline CDR1 is SEHNR and CDR2 FQNEAQ (reference sequence). Combining the CDR3 with reference TRBV7-9 and TRBJ2-5 gives the whole variable domain DTGVSQNPRHKITKRGQNVTFRCDPISEHNRLYWYRQTLGQGPEFLTYFQNEAQLEKSRLLSDRFSAERPKGSFSTLEIQRTEQGDSAMYLCASSPGLAGGETQYFGPGTRLLVL.

This chain connects TRBV9 to TRBJ2-1; tentative D call: TRBD2 (5 bases). From germline, CDR1 is SGDLS and CDR2 YYNGEE. This CDR3 is built from 15 residues. V lost 0 bases and J 3 bases, leaving 10 bases between the germline ends. CDR3 sequence (DNA): TGTGCCAGCAGCGTAGACTCGGGGATCTACAATGAGCAGTTCTTC. Translated, it gives CASSVDSGIYNEQFF. Full variable domain (outside the CDR3, taken from reference TRBV9 and TRBJ2-1): DSGVTQTPKHLITATGQRVTLRCSPRSGDLSVYWYQQSLDQGLQFLIQYYNGEERAKGNILERFSAQQFPDLHSELNLSSLELGDSALYFCASSVDSGIYNEQFFGPGTRLTVL.

The chain links TRBV27 to TRBJ2-1; 10 nucleotides line up with TRBD2. Germline loops: CDR1 MNHEY, CDR2 SMNVEV (reference sequence). This CDR3 is 15 amino acids long. After removal of 4 bases from V and 7 bases from J, the junction contained 7 bases not matched to a gene. The CDR3 region has the DNA TGTGCCAGCAGTTCTAAACTAGCGGGATGGAATGAGCAGTTCTTC. It translates to CASSSKLAGWNEQFF.

The genes are TRBV2 and TRBJ1-1; D gene ambiguous. This CDR3 has 14 amino acids. V was clipped by 7 bases and J by 6 bases, with 18 bases between them. Per germline, CDR1 SNHLY and CDR2 FYNNEI. Here the CDR3 reads CASKVEGGVAEAFF. The CDR3 DNA reads TGTGCCAGCAAGGTGGAGGGCGGGGTTGCTGAAGCTTTCTTT.

J is TRBJ2-5 and V is TRBV7-3; D call uncertain. This CDR3 contains 13 residues. CDR1 SGHTA and CDR2 FQGTGA come from the germline V gene. The V and J ends lost 1 base and 5 bases respectively, with 8 bases between them. The CDR3 here is CASSLNRVETQYF. For the CDR3, the DNA is TGTGCCAGCAGCTTAAATCGGGTGGAGACCCAGTACTTC.

This chain links TRBV10-3 with TRBJ2-7; no clear D gene. This CDR3 region has 13 residues. Germline CDR1 reads ENHRY; CDR2 reads SYGVKD. Trimming took off 3 bases at V and 6 bases at J, with 12 bases between the two ends. The CDR3 region has the DNA TGTGCCATCAGTGATGCGGTCGGGTCCGAGCAGTACTTC. Protein product: CAISDAVGSEQYF.

The chain joins TRBV30 to TRBJ1-6; 8 positions agree with TRBD1. J lost 0 bases, V lost 8 bases, and 3 bases had no gene match. This CDR3 is 14 amino acids long. Germline CDR1 and CDR2: GTSNPN and SVGIG (reference sequence). The CDR3, as DNA: TGTGCCCGACAGGGGAGCTCCTATAATTCACCCCTCCACTTT. This encodes CARQGSSYNSPLHF.